The 8 T cell receptor beta chains in this list originate from one sample, sequenced in a study of OX40 agonist ivuxolimab in advanced cancers. Here immunoSEQ multiplex PCR was the method, and the copy in TCRdb shows in-frame clones only, minus some. The table includes about 91,000 clones, over 75% detected once. The sample in question was CD4+ or CD8+ T cells sorted from blood, obtained in a trial of the OX40 agonist ivuxolimab. The receptors were sampled from an adult with an advanced solid tumor such as melanoma, head and neck, liver or kidney cancer.

V and J are TRBV7-2 and TRBJ1-1, with D possibly being TRBD1 (6 bases). Germline assignment: CDR1 SGHTA and CDR2 FQGNSA. The CDR3 length is 16 residues. Trimming shortened V by 5 bases and J by 5 bases, and 21 bases separated the two germline ends. The CDR3, as DNA: TGTGCCAGCAGCGTTAACGGGGGCGCGATACGGACTGAAGCTTTCTTT. This translates into CASSVNGGAIRTEAFF.

This chain connects TRBV2 to TRBJ1-2; no clear D gene. This CDR3 spans 15 amino acids. The V gene lost 4 bases and the J gene lost 0 bases, with 12 bases spanning the gap. The germline gives CDR1 SNHLY, CDR2 FYNNEI. CDR3 bases: TGTGCCAGCAGTGCCGGCGTAGTAGCTAACTATGGCTACACCTTC. Translating it yields CASSAGVVANYGYTF.

The rearrangement uses TRBV6-1 and TRBJ2-7, with D possibly being TRBD2 (6 bases). Germline CDR1 and CDR2: MNHNS and SASEGT. The CDR3 contains 14 residues. V was cut by 6 bases and J by 0 bases, with 12 bases left in between. CDR3 nucleotides: TGTGCCAGCAGCCTCCGGGAGAGCTCCTACGAGCAGTACTTC. Residues: CASSLRESSYEQYF.

The chain is built from TRBV2 and TRBJ2-5, with 11 bases aligning to TRBD2. Per the germline V gene, CDR1 is SNHLY and CDR2 is FYNNEI. V shed 5 bases, J shed 2 bases, and the junction held 4 bases outside the gene matches. The CDR3 is 15 residues long. The CDR3 nucleotides are TGTGCCAGCAGTTATAGCGGGAGGGGGCAAGAGACCCAGTACTTC. Translated, it gives CASSYSGRGQETQYF. The variable domain in full, completed from reference TRBV2 and TRBJ2-5, reads EPEVTQTPSHQVTQMGQEVILRCVPISNHLYFYWYRQILGQKVEFLVSFYNNEISEKSEIFDDQFSVERPDGSNFTLKIRSTKLEDSAMYFCASSYSGRGQETQYFGPGTRLLVL.

The chain joins TRBV21-1 to TRBJ2-7; the table's D call, TRBD1, was not checked against the DNA. TRBV21-1 is termed a pseudogene. The length of the CDR3 is 13 residues. CDR3 DNA sequence: TGTGCCAGCAGCAAAGTGCACAGCTACGAGCAGTACTTC. It is translated as CASSKVHSYEQYF.

The chain links TRBV7-8 to TRBJ1-1, with D unclear. Germline V gene data show CDR1 as SGHVS and CDR2 as FQNEAQ. The CDR3 runs 14 residues. V gave up 5 bases and J gave up 3 bases, with 13 bases separating them. The CDR3 protein is CASSNLGSDTEAFF. CDR3 nucleotide sequence: TGTGCCAGCAGCAACCTAGGTTCCGACACTGAAGCTTTCTTT.

The V gene is TRBV30, the J gene TRBJ2-7, with D possibly being TRBD2 (6 bases). Trimming cost V 2 bases and J 0 bases, with 8 bases left between them. The CDR3 is 13 amino acids. Germline CDR1 reads GTSNPN; CDR2 reads SVGIG (reference sequence). The CDR3 region is CAWSLANSYEQYF. Written as DNA, the CDR3 is TGTGCCTGGAGTCTAGCGAACTCCTACGAGCAGTACTTC.

This rearrangement joins TRBV6-5 to TRBJ2-7; TRBD1 aligns across 9 bases. The length of the CDR3 is 14 residues. Looked up from germline, CDR1 is MNHEY and CDR2 is SVGAGI. The V and J ends lost 6 bases and 5 bases, in that order; junction bases with no gene match: 8. The chain's CDR3 is CASRTGTGRHEQYF. CDR3 coding DNA: TGTGCCAGCAGAACAGGGACAGGGCGGCACGAGCAGTACTTC.